The rows below give T cell receptor beta chains drawn from one sample of a study of T cell changes during pregnancy in multiple sclerosis. The data were produced by immunoSEQ multiplex PCR, yet TCRdb's version contains in-frame clones alone and is incomplete. In the table there are 75,000 to 85,000 clones, roughly 93% of which are singletons. The material was peripheral blood, obtained in the second trimester of pregnancy. Receptor source: a female donor with multiple sclerosis, enrolled in a pregnancy study. The CDR3 runs from the conserved cysteine through the conserved F or W. The order of the fields is V gene, D gene, J gene, clone size, CDR3 protein, CDR3 DNA. The D gene is left open where the match is weak. Not all rows give a size; the values are once, few, many and, for expanded clones, a class.

V: TRBV6-1; D: .; J: TRBJ1-5; size: once; CDR3: CASSGVGARQPQHF; DNA: TGTGCCAGCTCCGGTGTGGGGGCAAGGCAGCCCCAGCATTTT
V: TRBV9; D: TRBD2; J: TRBJ2-2; size: .; CDR3: CASSVGGLAVRTGELFF; DNA: TGTGCCAGCAGCGTAGGGGGACTAGCGGTTAGAACCGGGGAGCTGTTTTTT
V: TRBV7-2; D: TRBD1; J: TRBJ1-2; size: .; CDR3: CASSLGGASGTVTYGYTF; DNA: TGTGCCAGCAGCTTAGGTGGGGCGTCCGGGACAGTAACCTATGGCTACACCTTC
V: TRBV5-6; D: .; J: TRBJ2-2; size: few; CDR3: CASSPPPPLQGELFF; DNA: TGTGCCAGCAGCCCACCACCCCCCCTTCAGGGGGAGCTGTTTTTT
V: TRBV30; D: TRBD2; J: TRBJ2-1; size: .; CDR3: CAWSYSGGSGGVWNEQFF; DNA: TGTGCCTGGAGTTACTCCGGTGGTAGCGGGGGGGTCTGGAATGAGCAGTTCTTC
V: TRBV6-4; D: .; J: TRBJ2-3; size: .; CDR3: CASSGQGDTDTQYF; DNA: TGTGCCAGCAGCGGTCAAGGGGACACAGATACGCAGTATTTT
V: TRBV14; D: .; J: TRBJ1-1; size: .; CDR3: CASSQNLDTEAFF; DNA: TGTGCCAGCAGCCAAAATCTTGACACTGAAGCTTTCTTT
V: TRBV6-1; D: TRBD1; J: TRBJ1-4; size: .; CDR3: CASSERGQRPEKLFF; DNA: TGTGCCAGCAGTGAAAGGGGACAGCGACCTGAAAAACTGTTTTTT
V: TRBV5-6; D: TRBD2; J: TRBJ2-7; size: .; CDR3: CASRGTSGGAKILDF; DNA: TGTGCCAGCAGGGGGACTAGCGGGGGGGCAAAAATATTAGATTTC
V: TRBV27; D: .; J: TRBJ1-3; size: .; CDR3: CASSLSVPRTDSGNTIYF; DNA: TGTGCCAGCAGTTTAAGCGTACCCCGGACAGACTCTGGAAACACCATATATTTT
V: TRBV9; D: .; J: TRBJ1-5; size: .; CDR3: CASSASGDSNQPQHF; DNA: TGTGCCAGCAGCGCTTCAGGTGATAGCAATCAGCCCCAGCATTTT
V: TRBV2; D: .; J: TRBJ1-1; size: .; CDR3: CARSGIRGSNTEAFF; DNA: TGTGCCCGCAGCGGGATTCGAGGGTCGAACACTGAAGCTTTCTTT
V: TRBV30; D: .; J: TRBJ1-1; size: .; CDR3: CAWRWAGRGTEAFF; DNA: TGTGCCTGGAGGTGGGCGGGGAGGGGGACTGAAGCTTTCTTT
V: TRBV10-3; D: .; J: TRBJ2-7; size: .; CDR3: CAISETTTYEQYF; DNA: TGTGCCATCAGTGAAACTACGACCTACGAGCAGTACTTC
V: TRBV27; D: TRBD1; J: TRBJ1-5; size: .; CDR3: CASSIDRAPQPQHF; DNA: TGTGCCAGCAGTATAGACAGGGCTCCTCAGCCCCAGCATTTT
V: TRBV13; D: TRBD2; J: TRBJ2-7; size: .; CDR3: CASSPPASGGYEQYF; DNA: TGTGCCAGCAGCCCCCCCGCTAGCGGGGGTTACGAGCAGTACTTC
V: TRBV5-5; D: TRBD1; J: TRBJ2-2; size: .; CDR3: CASSLGLTGVNTGELFF; DNA: TGTGCCAGCAGCCTGGGACTGACAGGGGTGAACACCGGGGAGCTGTTTTTT
V: TRBV27; D: TRBD1; J: TRBJ1-2; size: .; CDR3: CASSVGTGVSGSTF; DNA: TGTGCCAGCAGCGTCGGGACAGGGGTGAGCGGTTCCACCTTC
V: TRBV7-8; D: TRBD2; J: TRBJ2-3; size: .; CDR3: CASSLAGGRSTDTQYF; DNA: TGTGCCAGCAGCTTAGCGGGAGGGAGGAGCACAGATACGCAGTATTTT
V: TRBV5-1; D: .; J: TRBJ2-7; size: .; CDR3: CASSLDDSNEQYF; DNA: TGCGCCAGCAGCTTGGACGACAGTAACGAGCAGTACTTC
V: TRBV11-1; D: TRBD2; J: TRBJ2-1; size: .; CDR3: CASSLKMGLLYYNEQFF; DNA: TGTGCCAGCAGCTTAAAAATGGGACTACTCTACTACAATGAGCAGTTCTTC
V: TRBV19; D: TRBD1; J: TRBJ1-1; size: .; CDR3: CASSIETGGAGTEAFF; DNA: TGTGCCAGTAGTATAGAGACAGGGGGCGCGGGGACTGAAGCTTTCTTT
V: TRBV19; D: TRBD1; J: TRBJ1-4; size: .; CDR3: CASSRRGQGRFNGNEKLFF; DNA: TGTGCCAGTAGCCGCCGGGGACAGGGGAGATTCAACGGTAATGAAAAACTGTTTTTT
V: TRBV9; D: .; J: TRBJ1-2; size: .; CDR3: CASSVRGANYGYTF; DNA: TGTGCCAGCAGCGTCCGGGGGGCTAACTATGGCTACACCTTC
V: TRBV11-2; D: .; J: TRBJ2-5; size: once; CDR3: CASSLRFSETQYF; DNA: TGTGCCAGCAGCTTACGGTTTTCAGAGACCCAGTACTTC
V: TRBV7-9; D: TRBD2; J: TRBJ2-5; size: .; CDR3: CASSPGGVPETQYF; DNA: TGTGCCAGCAGCCCGGGGGGAGTACCAGAGACCCAGTACTTC
V: TRBV9; D: TRBD2; J: TRBJ2-2; size: .; CDR3: CASSVSGGGNTGELFF; DNA: TGTGCCAGCAGCGTGTCTGGCGGGGGGAACACCGGGGAGCTGTTTTTT
V: TRBV9; D: TRBD1; J: TRBJ2-1; size: .; CDR3: CASSLGTGGGNEQFF; DNA: TGTGCCAGCAGCCTCGGGACAGGGGGCGGGAATGAGCAGTTCTTC
V: TRBV7-3; D: .; J: TRBJ1-2; size: .; CDR3: CASSLTGEGYGYTF; DNA: TGTGCCAGCAGCTTGACAGGAGAAGGCTATGGCTACACCTTC
V: TRBV11-2; D: .; J: TRBJ2-2; size: .; CDR3: CASSPPGNTGELFF; DNA: TGTGCCAGCAGCCCCCCGGGGAACACCGGGGAGCTGTTTTTT
V: TRBV5-1; D: .; J: TRBJ2-3; size: .; CDR3: CASSFGSGTQYF; DNA: TGCGCCAGCAGCTTTGGTAGCGGTACGCAGTATTTT
V: TRBV4-1; D: .; J: TRBJ1-6; size: .; CDR3: CASSQMDKGNSPLHF; DNA: TGCGCCAGCAGCCAAATGGACAAGGGGAATTCACCCCTCCACTTT
V: TRBV28; D: TRBD2; J: TRBJ2-5; size: .; CDR3: CATGRTSGSETQYF; DNA: TGTGCCACCGGTCGGACTAGCGGGAGTGAGACCCAGTACTTC
V: TRBV25-1; D: .; J: TRBJ2-7; size: .; CDR3: CASSEAGREQYF; DNA: TGTGCCAGCAGTGAGGCAGGGCGCGAGCAGTACTTC
V: TRBV28; D: TRBD1; J: TRBJ1-5; size: .; CDR3: CASSPLRGLNMGNQPQHF; DNA: TGTGCCAGCAGCCCCCTCAGGGGGCTGAATATGGGCAATCAGCCCCAGCATTTT
V: TRBV14; D: .; J: TRBJ2-3; size: .; CDR3: CASSQVSGTDTQYF; DNA: TGTGCCAGCAGCCAAGTGTCGGGCACAGATACGCAGTATTTT
V: TRBV15; D: .; J: TRBJ1-3; size: once; CDR3: CATSRVLSGNTIYF; DNA: TGTGCCACCAGCAGAGTATTATCCGGAAACACCATATATTTT
V: TRBV29-1; D: .; J: TRBJ2-7; size: .; CDR3: CSVVAYEQYF; DNA: TGCAGCGTTGTCGCCTACGAGCAGTACTTC
V: TRBV5-5; D: TRBD2; J: TRBJ2-2; size: .; CDR3: CASSLALAGGTGELFF; DNA: TGTGCCAGCAGCTTGGCGTTAGCGGGGGGAACGGGGGAGCTGTTTTTT
V: TRBV5-1; D: TRBD1; J: TRBJ2-3; size: .; CDR3: CASRQGQITDTQYF; DNA: TGCGCCAGCAGACAGGGGCAAATCACAGATACGCAGTATTTT
V: TRBV4-1; D: .; J: TRBJ1-4; size: .; CDR3: CASSQVYGGGEKLFF; DNA: TGCGCCAGCAGCCAAGTTTATGGGGGCGGTGAAAAACTGTTTTTT
V: TRBV28; D: .; J: TRBJ1-4; size: .; CDR3: CASSFPLWQRKLFF; DNA: TGTGCCAGCAGTTTCCCCCTGTGGCAACGAAAACTGTTTTTT
V: TRBV5-6; D: .; J: TRBJ1-1; size: .; CDR3: CASRPGGGTNTEAFF; DNA: TGTGCCAGCCGCCCGGGGGGCGGTACTAACACTGAAGCTTTCTTT
V: TRBV25-1; D: .; J: TRBJ2-1; size: .; CDR3: CASSVDAESSGQFF; DNA: TGTGCCAGCAGTGTCGACGCGGAGAGTAGTGGGCAGTTCTTC
V: TRBV10-3; D: .; J: TRBJ2-3; size: .; CDR3: CAISDNGVGVDTQYF; DNA: TGTGCCATCAGTGACAACGGGGTTGGGGTGGATACGCAGTATTTT
V: TRBV6-5; D: .; J: TRBJ2-3; size: .; CDR3: CASCLQGSRTDTQYF; DNA: TGTGCCAGCTGCTTACAGGGCAGTCGCACAGATACGCAGTATTTT
V: TRBV20-1; D: .; J: TRBJ1-1; size: .; CDR3: CSASPGTEAFF; DNA: TGCAGTGCTAGCCCCGGTACTGAAGCTTTCTTT